The 26 T cell receptor beta chains below were found in one sample sequenced in a study of CD8 T cells in ankylosing spondylitis. Using its own MiXCR run on the 5' RACE reads, TCRdb lists one record per CDR3 protein. The data show 200,000 to 300,000 distinct CDR3 sequences, roughly a quarter seen once. Source material: blood, either unsorted or a sorted T cell fraction (not recorded which). Receptor source: a male donor with ankylosing spondylitis or in good health (not recorded which).

This clonotype was detected many times. This chain joins TRBV2 and TRBJ2-5, with D tentatively TRBD2 (6 bases). The CDR3 consists of 15 residues. Germline values: CDR1 SNHLY, CDR2 FYNNEI. Trimming pared 0 bases from V and 4 bases from J, leaving 12 bases between. CDR3 protein: CASSEAGGTRETQYF. The CDR3 nucleotides read TGTGCCAGCAGTGAAGCGGGGGGAACGCGAGAGACCCAGTACTTC.

This clonotype was detected only a few times. The chain uses TRBV7-2 and TRBJ2-3; D is uncertain. Germline-derived CDR1 and CDR2 are SGHTA and FQGNSA. CDR3 size: 13 residues. The germline V and J ends were trimmed by 4 bases and 4 bases, with 9 bases remaining between them. CDR3 sequence (DNA): TGTGCCAGCAGCTCCACGATGGCAGATACGCAGTATTTT. Translating gives CASSSTMADTQYF.

At least ten counts were recorded for this clonotype. The chain joins TRBV12-3 or TRBV12-4 to TRBJ2-7; possibly TRBD2 for D (5 bases). Trimming left V 10 bases short and J 2 bases short, with 15 bases between. CDR3 length: 13 residues. The CDR3 loop reads CATAPGSTYEQYF. The CDR3 DNA reads TGTGCCACCGCTCCGGGGTCGACCTACGAGCAGTACTTC.

The rearrangement links TRBV20-1 to TRBJ2-2; 10 positions match TRBD1. V lost 5 bases to trimming and J lost 3 bases; unmatched junction nucleotides: 6. Germline lookup yields CDR1 DFQATT and CDR2 SNEGSKA (reference sequence). The CDR3 has 15 residues. DNA for the CDR3: TGCAGTGCTTCTACCGGGACAGGGGACACCGGGGAGCTGTTTTTT. It specifies CSASTGTGDTGELFF.

This clonotype showed up many times. CDR3 sequence reads: CSVEASGFQETQYF. The CDR3 DNA reads as TGCAGCGTTGAAGCCAGCGGTTTCCAAGAGACCCAGTACTTC. This sequence joins TRBV29-1 and TRBJ2-5; perhaps TRBD2 as D (5 bases). CDR3 length: 14 amino acids. CDR1 is SQVTM and CDR2 is ANQGSEA in the germline V gene. V dropped 1 base and J dropped 1 base, with 10 bases sitting between them. Full variable domain (rest looked up from reference TRBV29-1 and TRBJ2-5): SAVISQKPSRDICQRGTSLTIQCQVDSQVTMMFWYRQQPGQSLTLIATANQGSEATYESGFVIDKFPISRPNLTFSTLTVSNMSPEDSSIYLCSVEASGFQETQYFGPGTRLLVL.

This clonotype has only a few counts. Its ends do not fully match the called genes, so a read error is possible. The V call is TRBV6-6, the J call TRBJ2-7; D is perhaps TRBD2 (6 bases). CDR1 is MNHNY, CDR2 SVGAGI, per germline (reference sequence). This CDR3 has 13 residues. The CDR3 protein is CASSYPSDYERYF. DNA of the CDR3: TGTGCCAGCAGTTACCCGTCGGACTACGAGCGGTACTTC.

J is TRBJ1-3 and V is TRBV28, with D unresolved. CDR3 length: 14 residues. The V end lost 3 bases, the J end lost 2 bases, and 8 bases lay between the germline ends. Germline V gene data show CDR1 as MDHEN and CDR2 as SYDVKM. The CDR3 DNA reads TGTGCCAGCAGTTTCACGGGCACTGGAAACACCATATATTTT. As protein: CASSFTGTGNTIYF. The whole variable domain, filled in from reference TRBV28 and TRBJ1-3, reads DVKVTQSSRYLVKRTGEKVFLECVQDMDHENMFWYRQDPGLGLRLIYFSYDVKMKEKGDIPEGYSVSREKKERFSLILESASTNQTSMYLCASSFTGTGNTIYFGEGSWLTVV.

This clonotype was seen ten or more times. This sequence joins TRBV12-3 or TRBV12-4 and TRBJ1-1, with D tentatively TRBD1 (5 bases). The V and J ends lost 6 bases and 11 bases respectively, with 13 bases between them. The CDR3 loop spans 11 amino acids. This CDR3 reads CASSLGPGAFF. The CDR3 bases are TGTGCCAGCAGCCTGGGACCTGGCGCTTTCTTT.

The chain recombines TRBV10-3 with TRBJ2-5; no definite D call. Trimming took off 3 bases at V and 1 base at J, with 9 bases between the two ends. The CDR3 has 14 residues. Germline CDR1 is ENHRY and CDR2 is SYGVKD. CDR3 residues: CAISERLGQETQYF. In nucleotides, the CDR3 is TGTGCCATCAGTGAACGGCTAGGCCAAGAGACCCAGTACTTC.

The J gene is TRBJ2-3, the V gene TRBV29-1, with TRBD2 matching 11 bases. There are 14 residues in the CDR3. The germline V gene has CDR1 SQVTM and CDR2 ANQGSEA. J gave up 3 bases and V 4 bases, and 3 bases lay outside the gene matches. CDR3 in amino acids: CSVVLAGGTDTQYF. CDR3 bases: TGCAGCGTTGTCCTAGCGGGGGGTACAGATACGCAGTATTTT.

This sequence joins TRBV12-3 or TRBV12-4 and TRBJ2-7; D may correspond to TRBD1 or TRBD2 (5 bases each). With 5 bases removed from V and 6 bases from J, the gap between germline ends came to 20 bases. The CDR3 is 15 residues long. The CDR3 region is CASSPSFDKGSEQYF. The CDR3 region has the DNA TGTGCCAGCAGTCCCTCCTTCGACAAGGGGAGCGAGCAGTACTTC.

The genes are TRBV30 and TRBJ2-1; D may be TRBD2 (5 bases). Trimming pared 3 bases from V and 2 bases from J, leaving 8 bases between. The CDR3 runs 13 residues. Germline CDR1 is GTSNPN and CDR2 is SVGIG (reference sequence). Here the CDR3 reads CAWSGNTYNEQFF. In DNA form, the CDR3 reads TGTGCCTGGAGCGGGAACACCTACAATGAGCAGTTCTTC.

This clonotype was counted many times. The chain recombines TRBV6-6 with TRBJ2-3, with unresolved D. V was cut by 5 bases and J by 4 bases, with 4 bases left in between. This CDR3 is 11 amino acids long. Germline V gene data show CDR1 as MNHNY and CDR2 as SVGAGI (reference sequence). The CDR3 is CASSRSDTQYF. Here the CDR3 DNA reads TGTGCCAGCAGTCGTTCAGATACGCAGTATTTT.

Ten or more counts support this clonotype. The J gene is TRBJ1-5, the V gene TRBV4-1, with 8 bases aligning to TRBD1. This CDR3 is built from 14 residues. The V and J ends lost 5 bases and 2 bases, in that order; junction bases with no gene match: 2. The V gene's germline CDR1 is MGHRA and CDR2 YSYEKL. CDR3 bases: TGCGCCAGCAGCAAACAGGGGGGCAATCAGCCCCAGCATTTT. Its protein is CASSKQGGNQPQHF.

Many counts were recorded for this clonotype. The chain combines TRBV20-1 with TRBJ2-3; tentatively, D is TRBD2 (5 bases). The germline V gene has CDR1 DFQATT and CDR2 SNEGSKA (reference sequence). Trimming pared 1 base from V and 5 bases from J, leaving 10 bases between. The CDR3 runs to 13 residues. The DNA for the CDR3 is TGCAGTGCTAGAGCTCCCGGGGAAGATACGCAGTATTTT. Translating gives CSARAPGEDTQYF.

This clonotype was seen repeatedly, ten times or more. The rearrangement joins TRBV6-5 to TRBJ2-3; possibly TRBD2 for D (5 bases). The germline V and J ends were trimmed by 2 bases and 4 bases, with 16 bases remaining between them. The length of the CDR3 is 16 residues. CDR1 is MNHEY and CDR2 is SVGAGI in the germline V gene. CDR3 loop: CASSYRGRSQADTQYF. In DNA, the CDR3 is TGTGCCAGCAGTTACCGAGGGCGTAGTCAGGCAGATACGCAGTATTTT.

This clonotype was seen more than once but under ten times. The chain combines TRBV20-1 with TRBJ2-7, with 11 bases fitting TRBD1. The V gene's germline CDR1 is DFQATT and CDR2 SNEGSKA (reference sequence). Unmatched junction bases numbered 4, after V lost 3 bases and J lost 0 bases. The CDR3 contains 15 residues. CDR3 loop: CSARLGTGGSYEQYF. As DNA, the CDR3 is TGCAGTGCTAGGCTCGGGACAGGGGGCTCCTACGAGCAGTACTTC.

This clonotype was seen only a few times. The chain has TRBV20-1 and TRBJ1-5, with 7 bases fitting TRBD1. The V and J ends lost 0 bases and 3 bases, in that order; junction bases with no gene match: 8. Germline values: CDR1 DFQATT, CDR2 SNEGSKA (reference sequence). This CDR3 has 16 residues. CDR3 region: CSARDAGRGANQPQHF. The CDR3, as DNA: TGCAGTGCTAGAGATGCCGGCAGGGGGGCCAATCAGCCCCAGCATTTT.

This clonotype was counted at least ten times. The V and J genes are TRBV12-3 or TRBV12-4 and TRBJ1-2; 7 positions agree with TRBD1. V trimming: 5 bases; J trimming: 2 bases; junction bases outside the gene matches: 2. CDR3 length: 13 residues. As DNA, the CDR3 is TGTGCCAGCAGTCGACAGGGAAACTATGGCTACACCTTC. This encodes CASSRQGNYGYTF.

V is TRBV20-1 and J is TRBJ2-7; 12 positions match TRBD2. From germline, CDR1 is DFQATT and CDR2 SNEGSKA (reference sequence). J lost 4 bases, V lost 6 bases, and 4 bases had no gene match. The CDR3 extends over 13 amino acids. DNA for the CDR3: TGCAGTGCGGAAGGACTAGCGGGGTACGAGCAGTACTTC. Translating it yields CSAEGLAGYEQYF.

This clonotype has more than one count but fewer than ten. The chain carries TRBV20-1 and TRBJ2-7; D is ambiguous. The ends were cut back, 0 bases at V and 4 bases at J, with 13 bases in the middle. CDR1 and CDR2 from the germline V gene are DFQATT and SNEGSKA (reference sequence). The CDR3 spans 14 residues. The CDR3 region has the DNA TGCAGTGCTAGAGATTACGCCCACGATTACGAGCAGTACTTC. Protein product: CSARDYAHDYEQYF.

This clonotype was seen a few times. The genes are TRBV4-2 and TRBJ1-5; 7 positions agree with TRBD1. Germline V CDR1 and CDR2: LGHNA, YNFKEQ. The V gene end was trimmed by 4 bases and the J gene end by 0 bases; junction bases not matched to a gene: 12. This CDR3 has 18 residues. DNA for the CDR3: TGTGCCAGCAGCCCCTTCACAGGGGTGGAGGGTAGCAATCAGCCCCAGCATTTT. It is translated as CASSPFTGVEGSNQPQHF.

The chain uses TRBV27 and TRBJ2-7; the D gene is possibly TRBD1 (6 bases). The V gene's germline CDR1 is MNHEY and CDR2 SMNVEV (reference sequence). The V and J ends lost 8 bases and 0 bases respectively, with 11 bases between them. The CDR3 is 13 amino acids. DNA for the CDR3: TGTGCCAGCGGGACATACCCCTCCTACGAGCAGTACTTC. This encodes CASGTYPSYEQYF.

This clonotype was detected only a few times. V gene TRBV10-3 combines with J gene TRBJ2-5; the match to TRBD2 covers 7 bases. Germline V gene lookup returns CDR1 ENHRY and CDR2 SYGVKD. V shed 2 bases and J 6 bases; nucleotides not matched to a gene: 6. The CDR3 has 14 residues. The CDR3 DNA reads TGTGCCATCAGTGAGGGAACTAGCGCCCAGACCCAGTACTTC. Protein product: CAISEGTSAQTQYF.

The sample holds many counts of this clonotype. The chain carries TRBV29-1 and TRBJ2-7; 8 positions agree with TRBD1. Per germline, CDR1 SQVTM and CDR2 ANQGSEA. This CDR3 contains 12 residues. V gave up 6 bases and J gave up 3 bases; unmatched junction bases: 4. The CDR3 protein is CSVGQGNYEQYF. The DNA of the CDR3 is TGCAGCGTCGGACAGGGAAACTACGAGCAGTACTTC.

This clonotype was recorded many times. The chain couples TRBV12-3 or TRBV12-4 to TRBJ2-2, with a possible D match to TRBD1 (6 bases). V was trimmed by 3 bases and J by 8 bases, leaving 13 bases between them. CDR3 length: 14 residues. CDR3 loop: CASSFAQGVGELFF. Written as DNA, the CDR3 is TGTGCCAGCAGTTTCGCACAGGGAGTTGGGGAGCTGTTTTTT.